This T cell receptor beta chain was retrieved from a study of neurological immune-mediated disorders. The starting material, 2 million PBMCs stored at -80 C, gave rise to the unsorted libraries. From the 5' RACE reads, TCRdb called clonotypes with MiXCR, one entry per CDR3 protein. The sample lists 55,000 to 75,000 distinct CDR3 sequences; about 2.5% were seen once. Germline V CDR1 and CDR2: SGDLS, YYNGEE. CDR3 length: 14 amino acids. Trimming removed 3 bases at V and 5 bases at J, with 14 bases between. In this sample, this clonotype turned up many times. Its target is unknown. Broader study findings: Private repertoires in all groups were suggested, as expanded clones shared no CDR3 amino acid sequences across subjects.

Sequences were obtained from PBMCs. The receptor comes from a man aged 50-60 years with multiple sclerosis. This chain joins TRBV9 and TRBJ2-5, with TRBD1 as a possible D gene (7 bases). As DNA, the CDR3 is TGTGCCAGCAGCGCCCACAGGGGAGGCGAGACCCAGTACTTC. Translating gives CASSAHRGGETQYF.